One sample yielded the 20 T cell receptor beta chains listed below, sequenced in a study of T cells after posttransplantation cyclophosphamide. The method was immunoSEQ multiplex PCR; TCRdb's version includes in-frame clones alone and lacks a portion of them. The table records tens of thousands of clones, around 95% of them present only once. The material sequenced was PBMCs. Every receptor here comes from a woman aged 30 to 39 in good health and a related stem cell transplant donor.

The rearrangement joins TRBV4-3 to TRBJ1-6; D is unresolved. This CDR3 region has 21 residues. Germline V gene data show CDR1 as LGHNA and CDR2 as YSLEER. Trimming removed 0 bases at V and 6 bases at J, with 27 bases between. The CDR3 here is CASSQDPGRLTVERPNSPLHF. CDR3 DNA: TGCGCCAGCAGCCAAGATCCGGGGAGGCTGACGGTGGAAAGACCTAATTCACCCCTCCACTTT.

The CDR3 DNA is TGTGCCAGCCGAAGAGGAGGGGGGCACGGGGAGCTGTTTTTT. This sequence encodes CASRRGGGHGELFF. This chain connects TRBV14 to TRBJ2-2; tentatively, D is TRBD1 or TRBD2 (6 bases each). Germline CDR1 is SGHDN and CDR2 is FVKESK. V lost 8 bases to trimming and J lost 7 bases, with 17 bases between them. This CDR3 comprises 14 residues.

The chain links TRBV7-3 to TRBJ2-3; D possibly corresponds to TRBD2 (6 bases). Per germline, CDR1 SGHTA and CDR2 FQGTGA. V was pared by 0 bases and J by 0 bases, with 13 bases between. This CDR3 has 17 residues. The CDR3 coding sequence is TGTGCCAGCAGCTTAACGTTAGGCGGGGCGAGCACAGATACGCAGTATTTT. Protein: CASSLTLGGASTDTQYF. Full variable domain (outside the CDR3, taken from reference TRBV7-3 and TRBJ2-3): GAGVSQTPSNKVTEKGKYVELRCDPISGHTALYWYRQSLGQGPEFLIYFQGTGAADDSGLPNDRFFAVRPEGSVSTLKIQRTERGDSAVYLCASSLTLGGASTDTQYFGPGTRLTVL.

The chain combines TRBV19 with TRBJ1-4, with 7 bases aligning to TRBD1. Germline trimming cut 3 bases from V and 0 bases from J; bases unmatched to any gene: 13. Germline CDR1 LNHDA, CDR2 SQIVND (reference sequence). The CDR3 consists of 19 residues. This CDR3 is CASSMAVKGAVATNEKLFF. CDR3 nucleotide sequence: TGTGCCAGTAGTATGGCGGTAAAGGGGGCGGTTGCAACTAATGAAAAACTGTTTTTT. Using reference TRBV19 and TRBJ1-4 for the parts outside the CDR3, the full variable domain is DGGITQSPKYLFRKEGQNVTLSCEQNLNHDAMYWYRQDPGQGLRLIYYSQIVNDFQKGDIAEGYSVSREKKESFPLTVTSAQKNPTAFYLCASSMAVKGAVATNEKLFFGSGTQLSVL.

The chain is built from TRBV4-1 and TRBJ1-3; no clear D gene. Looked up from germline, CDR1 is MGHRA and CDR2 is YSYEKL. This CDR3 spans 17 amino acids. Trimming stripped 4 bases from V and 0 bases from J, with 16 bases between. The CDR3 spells CASSRGLGEFSGNTIYF. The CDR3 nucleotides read TGCGCCAGCAGCCGAGGCCTCGGGGAATTCTCTGGAAACACCATATATTTT.

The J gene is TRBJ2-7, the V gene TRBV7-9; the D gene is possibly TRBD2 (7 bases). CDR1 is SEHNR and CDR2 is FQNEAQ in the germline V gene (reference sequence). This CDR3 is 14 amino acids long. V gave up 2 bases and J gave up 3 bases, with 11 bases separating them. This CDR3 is CASSLRGGIYEQYF. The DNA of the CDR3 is TGTGCCAGCAGCTTAAGGGGGGGGATCTACGAGCAGTACTTC. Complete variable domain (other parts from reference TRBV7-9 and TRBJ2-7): DTGVSQNPRHKITKRGQNVTFRCDPISEHNRLYWYRQTLGQGPEFLTYFQNEAQLEKSRLLSDRFSAERPKGSFSTLEIQRTEQGDSAMYLCASSLRGGIYEQYFGPGTRLTVT.

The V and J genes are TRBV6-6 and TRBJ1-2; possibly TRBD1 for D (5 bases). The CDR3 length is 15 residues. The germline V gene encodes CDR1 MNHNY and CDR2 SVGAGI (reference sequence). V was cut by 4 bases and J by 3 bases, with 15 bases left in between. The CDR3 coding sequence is TGTGCCAGCAGTTGGGACCCGAGAAGAGACTATGGCTACACCTTC. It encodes CASSWDPRRDYGYTF.

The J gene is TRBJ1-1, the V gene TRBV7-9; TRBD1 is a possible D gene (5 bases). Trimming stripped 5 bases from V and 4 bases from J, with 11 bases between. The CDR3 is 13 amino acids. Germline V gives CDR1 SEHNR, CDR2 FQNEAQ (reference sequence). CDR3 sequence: CASSKGWSTEAFF. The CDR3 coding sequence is TGTGCCAGCAGCAAGGGGTGGAGCACTGAAGCTTTCTTT.

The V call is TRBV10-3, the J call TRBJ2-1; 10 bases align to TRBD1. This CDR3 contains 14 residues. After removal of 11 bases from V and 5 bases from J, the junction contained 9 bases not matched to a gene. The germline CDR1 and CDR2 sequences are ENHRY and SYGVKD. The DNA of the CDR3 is TGTGCCGTATGGACAGGGGGTTTCGACAATGAGCAGTTCTTC. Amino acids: CAVWTGGFDNEQFF.

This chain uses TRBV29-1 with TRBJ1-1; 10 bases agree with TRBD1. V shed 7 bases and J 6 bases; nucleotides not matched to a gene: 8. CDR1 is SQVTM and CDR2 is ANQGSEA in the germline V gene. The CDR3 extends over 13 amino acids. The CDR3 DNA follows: TGCAGCGGGGGGGGACAGGGGAGCCCTGAAGCTTTCTTT. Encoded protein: CSGGGQGSPEAFF.

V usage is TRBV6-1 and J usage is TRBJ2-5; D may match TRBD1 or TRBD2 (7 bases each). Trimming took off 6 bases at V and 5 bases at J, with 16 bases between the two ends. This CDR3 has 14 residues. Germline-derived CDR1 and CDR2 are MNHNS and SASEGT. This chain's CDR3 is CASSQGGSRETQYF. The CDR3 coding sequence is TGTGCCAGCAGCCAGGGGGGGTCGCGGGAGACCCAGTACTTC.

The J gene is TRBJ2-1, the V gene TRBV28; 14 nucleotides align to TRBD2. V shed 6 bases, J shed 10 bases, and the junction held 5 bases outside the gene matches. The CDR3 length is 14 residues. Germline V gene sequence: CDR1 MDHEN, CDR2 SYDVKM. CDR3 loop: CASRTSGGAREQFF. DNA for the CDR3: TGTGCCAGCAGGACTAGCGGGGGGGCCCGGGAGCAGTTCTTC.

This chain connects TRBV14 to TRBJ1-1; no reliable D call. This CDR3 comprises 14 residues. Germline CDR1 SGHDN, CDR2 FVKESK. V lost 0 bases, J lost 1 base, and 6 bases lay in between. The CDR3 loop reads CASSQDFGNTEAFF. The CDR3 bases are TGTGCCAGCAGCCAAGACTTTGGGAACACTGAAGCTTTCTTT.

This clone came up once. The CDR3 bases are TGTGCCAGCGCCCTGAGACAGGAAAACTATGGCTACACCTTC. Protein product: CASALRQENYGYTF. V and J are TRBV2 and TRBJ1-2, with D possibly being TRBD1 (6 bases). This CDR3 is 14 amino acids long. Germline V lookup: CDR1 SNHLY, CDR2 FYNNEI. Trimming left V 8 bases short and J 2 bases short, with 15 bases between.

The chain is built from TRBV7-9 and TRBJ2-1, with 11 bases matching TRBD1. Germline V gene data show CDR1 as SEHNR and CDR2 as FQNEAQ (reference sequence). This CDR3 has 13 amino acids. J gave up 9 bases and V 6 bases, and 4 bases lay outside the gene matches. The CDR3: CASSRTGGGEQFF. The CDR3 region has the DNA TGTGCCAGCAGTAGGACAGGGGGCGGTGAGCAGTTCTTC.

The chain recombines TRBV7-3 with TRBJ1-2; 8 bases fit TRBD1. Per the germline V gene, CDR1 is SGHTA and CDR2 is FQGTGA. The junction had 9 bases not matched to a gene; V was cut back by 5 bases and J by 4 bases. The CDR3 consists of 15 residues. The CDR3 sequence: CASSPTGEFGYGYTF. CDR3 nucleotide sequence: TGTGCCAGCAGCCCGACAGGGGAGTTCGGCTATGGCTACACCTTC. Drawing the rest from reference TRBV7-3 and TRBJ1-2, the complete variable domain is GAGVSQTPSNKVTEKGKYVELRCDPISGHTALYWYRQSLGQGPEFLIYFQGTGAADDSGLPNDRFFAVRPEGSVSTLKIQRTERGDSAVYLCASSPTGEFGYGYTFGSGTRLTVV.

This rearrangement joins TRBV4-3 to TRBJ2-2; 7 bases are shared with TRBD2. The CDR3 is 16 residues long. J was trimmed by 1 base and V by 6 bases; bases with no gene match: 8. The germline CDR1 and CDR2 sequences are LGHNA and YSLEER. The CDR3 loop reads CASSRETSRNTGELFF. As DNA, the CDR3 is TGCGCCAGCAGTCGAGAGACTAGCCGGAACACCGGGGAGCTGTTTTTT.

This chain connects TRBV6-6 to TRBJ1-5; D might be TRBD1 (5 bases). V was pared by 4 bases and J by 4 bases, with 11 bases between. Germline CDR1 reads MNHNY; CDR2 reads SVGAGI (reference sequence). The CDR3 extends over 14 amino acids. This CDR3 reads CASSSRQGNQPQHF. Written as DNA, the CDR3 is TGTGCCAGCAGTTCGAGGCAGGGTAATCAGCCCCAGCATTTT.

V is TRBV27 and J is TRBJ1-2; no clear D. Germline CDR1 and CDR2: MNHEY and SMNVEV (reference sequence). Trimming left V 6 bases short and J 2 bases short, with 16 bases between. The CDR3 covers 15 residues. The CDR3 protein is CASRLRPGTNYGYTF. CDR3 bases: TGTGCCAGCAGACTCAGGCCAGGAACCAACTATGGCTACACCTTC.

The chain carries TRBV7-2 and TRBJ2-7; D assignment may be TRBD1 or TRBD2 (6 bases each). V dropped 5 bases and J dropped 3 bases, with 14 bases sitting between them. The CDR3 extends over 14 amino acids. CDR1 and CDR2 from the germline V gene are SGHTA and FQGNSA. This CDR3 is CASSPPEGGYEQYF. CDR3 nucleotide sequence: TGTGCCAGCAGCCCCCCCGAGGGGGGCTACGAGCAGTACTTC.